Listed here are 20 T cell receptor beta chains from one sample, sequenced in a study of CD8 T cells in Susac syndrome. Reverse transcription of about 0.5 to 1 ug RNA was carried out with random hexamers. Using its own MiXCR run on the immunoSEQ multiplex PCR reads, TCRdb lists one record per CDR3 protein. The data show 170,000 or so distinct CDR3 sequences, with approximately 95% seen just once and about 0.12% held by the top ten. The sequenced material came from CD4+ T cells from PBMCs. These receptor sequences come from a human donor with Susac syndrome.

CDR3 region: CASSLTSVRTGNSQKLFF. In DNA, the CDR3 is TGTGCCAGCAGCCTTACCTCTGTGAGGACAGGAAATTCTCAAAAACTGTTTTTT. The chain combines TRBV12-3 or TRBV12-4 with TRBJ1-4; the match to TRBD1 covers 7 bases. V was clipped by 6 bases and J by 9 bases; unmatched bases: 22. CDR3 length: 18 residues.

This rearrangement joins TRBV28 to TRBJ2-7; D not certain. Germline lookup yields CDR1 MDHEN and CDR2 SYDVKM. The V end lost 8 bases, the J end lost 2 bases, and 13 bases lay between the germline ends. CDR3 size: 13 residues. The CDR3 DNA reads as TGTGCCAGCCTGCGGAATATCCCCTACGAGCAGTACTTC. Translation gives CASLRNIPYEQYF.

The sample holds one count of this clonotype. The chain employs TRBV29-1 and TRBJ1-3; D is uncertain. Germline V gene data show CDR1 as SQVTM and CDR2 as ANQGSEA. This CDR3 spans 12 amino acids. The ends were cut back, 2 bases at V and 8 bases at J, with 10 bases in the middle. As DNA, the CDR3 is TGCAGCGTTGAAACAGCCCCGGACACCATATATTTT. Its translation is CSVETAPDTIYF. The full variable domain, in which reference TRBV29-1 and TRBJ1-3 provide the parts outside the CDR3, is SAVISQKPSRDICQRGTSLTIQCQVDSQVTMMFWYRQQPGQSLTLIATANQGSEATYESGFVIDKFPISRPNLTFSTLTVSNMSPEDSSIYLCSVETAPDTIYFGEGSWLTVV.

This rearrangement joins TRBV20-1 to TRBJ1-1; D unclear. Trimming shortened V by 1 base and J by 1 base, and 10 bases separated the two germline ends. Germline values: CDR1 DFQATT, CDR2 SNEGSKA (reference sequence). The CDR3 spans 14 residues. CDR3 nucleotide sequence: TGCAGTGCTAGAGGAAGGCGGGGGAACACTGAAGCTTTCTTT. Encoded protein: CSARGRRGNTEAFF.

The chain carries TRBV28 and TRBJ1-5; TRBD1 agrees at 10 bases. This CDR3 contains 16 residues. Germline CDR1 and CDR2: MDHEN and SYDVKM. V was clipped by 4 bases and J by 6 bases; unmatched bases: 9. The DNA for the CDR3 is TGTGCCAGCAGTTCCCCGGACAGGGGGTATTTTCAGCCCCAGCATTTT. This sequence encodes CASSSPDRGYFQPQHF.

This clonotype has only a few counts. The chain has TRBV19 and TRBJ1-5; TRBD1 matches 7 bases. Germline CDR1 and CDR2: LNHDA and SQIVND (reference sequence). V was clipped by 8 bases and J by 1 base; unmatched bases: 8. The CDR3 has 15 amino acids. CDR3 sequence (DNA): TGTGCCAGTTCTCGACAGGGTTCCAGCAATCAGCCCCAGCATTTT. It is translated as CASSRQGSSNQPQHF.

This chain joins TRBV13 and TRBJ1-2; D is possibly TRBD1 (6 bases). This CDR3 is built from 15 residues. Germline CDR1 is PRHDT and CDR2 is FYEKMQ (reference sequence). The ends were cut back, 4 bases at V and 9 bases at J, with 21 bases in the middle. CDR3 residues: CASSSHRGGDERYTF. The CDR3 DNA sequence: TGTGCCAGCAGCTCACACCGGGGGGGCGATGAGCGCTACACCTTC. The variable domain in full, completed from reference TRBV13 and TRBJ1-2, reads AAGVIQSPRHLIKEKRETATLKCYPIPRHDTVYWYQQGPGQDPQFLISFYEKMQSDKGSIPDRFSAQQFSDYHSELNMSSLELGDSALYFCASSSHRGGDERYTFGSGTRLTVV.

The chain combines TRBV4-1 with TRBJ2-1; tentative D call: TRBD1 (6 bases). V lost 1 base to trimming and J lost 3 bases, with 10 bases between them. There are 15 residues in the CDR3. CDR1 is MGHRA, CDR2 YSYEKL, per germline. The CDR3 region has the DNA TGCGCCAGCAGCCAAGGGACAGATAACTACAATGAGCAGTTCTTC. As protein: CASSQGTDNYNEQFF.

DNA of the CDR3: TGTGCCAGCAGTACCGGGACAGGGGGCCTCTATGGCTACACCTTC. Its protein product is CASSTGTGGLYGYTF. The J gene is TRBJ1-2, the V gene TRBV12-3 or TRBV12-4, with 12 bases fitting TRBD1. The CDR3 has 15 amino acids. The J segment lost 4 bases and the V segment lost 5 bases, leaving 5 bases of the junction unmatched.

The J gene is TRBJ2-5, the V gene TRBV15; either TRBD1 or TRBD2 may supply D (5 bases each). Trimming pared 5 bases from V and 2 bases from J, leaving 12 bases between. From germline, CDR1 is LNHNV and CDR2 YYDKDF (reference sequence). The CDR3 is 14 residues long. CDR3 coding DNA: TGTGCCACCAGCGATACGGGACGGCAAGAGACCCAGTACTTC. Translation: CATSDTGRQETQYF.

The chain has TRBV29-1 and TRBJ2-2; D might be TRBD1 (6 bases). CDR1 is SQVTM and CDR2 is ANQGSEA in the germline V gene. CDR3 length: 14 amino acids. Trimming removed 6 bases at V and 2 bases at J, with 13 bases between. CDR3 in DNA: TGCAGCGTGAAGACAGGACGAAACACCGGGGAGCTGTTTTTT. Encoded protein: CSVKTGRNTGELFF.

The CDR3 sequence: CSVQTGRDGGYTF. The CDR3 DNA follows: TGCAGCGTTCAGACAGGGCGGGATGGTGGCTACACCTTC. This chain connects TRBV29-1 to TRBJ1-2, with 7 bases lining up with TRBD1. The CDR3 loop spans 13 amino acids. The germline V gene encodes CDR1 SQVTM and CDR2 ANQGSEA. V shed 5 bases, J shed 7 bases, and the junction held 10 bases outside the gene matches.

The gene calls are TRBV6-1 and TRBJ1-1; D is perhaps TRBD1 (6 bases). The germline gives CDR1 MNHNS, CDR2 SASEGT. The CDR3 runs 15 residues. V lost 6 bases and J lost 5, with 19 bases in between. CDR3 DNA sequence: TGTGCCAGCAGCCCCGGGACACCGAGCGTGACTGAAGCTTTCTTT. This codes for CASSPGTPSVTEAFF.

The gene calls are TRBV4-3 and TRBJ2-3, with D maybe TRBD1 (5 bases). Germline V lookup: CDR1 LGHNA, CDR2 YSLEER. V was clipped by 3 bases and J by 2 bases, with 12 bases between them. This CDR3 has 15 amino acids. The CDR3, as DNA: TGCGCCAGCAGCCAGACAGTTTTTATCACAGATACGCAGTATTTT. As protein: CASSQTVFITDTQYF.

The chain couples TRBV9 to TRBJ2-1; D might be TRBD2 (6 bases). CDR1 and CDR2 (germline): SGDLS, YYNGEE. Deletions cut 3 bases from V and 4 bases from J, with 14 bases between. There are 15 residues in the CDR3. CDR3 region: CASSAGTRGYNEQFF. The CDR3, as DNA: TGTGCCAGCAGCGCCGGGACCCGGGGGTACAATGAGCAGTTCTTC. The full variable domain, in which reference TRBV9 and TRBJ2-1 provide the parts outside the CDR3, is DSGVTQTPKHLITATGQRVTLRCSPRSGDLSVYWYQQSLDQGLQFLIQYYNGEERAKGNILERFSAQQFPDLHSELNLSSLELGDSALYFCASSAGTRGYNEQFFGPGTRLTVL.

The genes are TRBV6-5 and TRBJ1-1; 7 positions agree with TRBD1. Germline-derived CDR1 and CDR2 are MNHEY and SVGAGI. V was clipped by 2 bases and J by 1 base; unmatched bases: 1. CDR3 length equals 14 residues. The CDR3 DNA reads TGTGCCAGCAGTTACCGGGACAGGAACACTGAAGCTTTCTTT. It translates to CASSYRDRNTEAFF.

V is TRBV23-1 and J is TRBJ2-7; D is uncertain. TRBV23-1 carries the ORF label, with uncertain function. The ends were cut back, 5 bases at V and 7 bases at J, with 15 bases in the middle. This CDR3 spans 13 amino acids. CDR3 sequence reads: CASSYPWVREQYF. The CDR3 region has the DNA TGCGCCAGCAGTTACCCCTGGGTACGGGAGCAGTACTTC.

The CDR3 spells CATSDPGPETQYF. CDR3 nucleotides: TGTGCCACCAGTGACCCAGGGCCCGAGACCCAGTACTTC. V usage is TRBV24-1 and J usage is TRBJ2-5; D may be TRBD1 (5 bases). In germline, CDR1 is KGHDR, CDR2 SFDVKD. The length of the CDR3 is 13 residues. Trimming removed 4 bases at V and 5 bases at J, with 10 bases between.

The CDR3 DNA reads as TGTGCCAGCAGTGCCCAGTCTGGCTATGGCTACACCTTC. Protein sequence: CASSAQSGYGYTF. The V call is TRBV2, the J call TRBJ1-2; D is uncertain. This CDR3 spans 13 amino acids. V gave up 4 bases and J gave up 4 bases, with 10 bases separating them. Germline lookup yields CDR1 SNHLY and CDR2 FYNNEI.

The rearrangement links TRBV20-1 to TRBJ2-1; D not resolved. CDR1 and CDR2 (germline): DFQATT, SNEGSKA (reference sequence). The V end lost 3 bases, the J end lost 8 bases, and 5 bases lay between the germline ends. The CDR3 spans 10 residues. The CDR3 DNA follows: TGCAGTGCTAGTTTACATGAGCAGTTCTTC. Amino acids: CSASLHEQFF.